This T cell receptor beta chain was identified during a study of graft-versus-host responses after intestinal transplantation. CDR1 is SGHTA and CDR2 is FQGTGA in the germline V gene. The CDR3 sequence is 13 residues long. V shed 5 bases and J 6 bases; nucleotides not matched to a gene: 7. This clone turned up a few times. The authors seeded about 200,000 CFSE-labeled responder cells together with about 200,000 irradiated stimulator cells tagged with violet dye. Responder CD3+CD4+ and CD3+CD8+ cells that were proliferating and CFSE-low were sorted after the reaction. The protocol was immunoSEQ multiplex PCR, while the TCRdb copy is restricted to in-frame clones and leaves out a portion. The sample includes about 4,900 clones, 25% to 30% seen only once; the top ten take 6.5% to 8%.

This specimen was alloreactive CD8+ T cells from a mixed lymphocyte reaction culture, taken before intestinal transplant. The subset is: CFSE-low proliferating T cells sorted from approximately 6-day pre-transplant mixed lymphocyte reaction (GvH or HvG direction). This clonotype was sampled from a human patient who received an intestinal transplant. The chain joins TRBV7-3 to TRBJ2-7; 7 bases align to TRBD1. The CDR3 loop is CASSPRDRGEQYF. The CDR3 nucleotides are TGTGCCAGCAGCCCTAGGGACAGAGGCGAGCAGTACTTC.